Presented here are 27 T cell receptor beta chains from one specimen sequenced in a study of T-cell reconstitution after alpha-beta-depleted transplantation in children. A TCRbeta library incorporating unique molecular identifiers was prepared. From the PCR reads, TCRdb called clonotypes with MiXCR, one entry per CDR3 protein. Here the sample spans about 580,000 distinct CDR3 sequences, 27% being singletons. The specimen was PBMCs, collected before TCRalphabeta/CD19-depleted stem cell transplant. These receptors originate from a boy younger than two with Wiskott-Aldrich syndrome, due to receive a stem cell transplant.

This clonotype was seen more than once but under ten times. CDR3 in DNA: TGTGCCAGCCAATCGACAGGGGGAGTCACTGAAGCTTTCTTT. Its protein product is CASQSTGGVTEAFF. The chain couples TRBV28 to TRBJ1-1; TRBD1 matches 9 bases. The CDR3 sequence is 14 residues long. Germline CDR1 MDHEN, CDR2 SYDVKM. V dropped 8 bases and J dropped 4; count of bases not matched to a gene: 8.

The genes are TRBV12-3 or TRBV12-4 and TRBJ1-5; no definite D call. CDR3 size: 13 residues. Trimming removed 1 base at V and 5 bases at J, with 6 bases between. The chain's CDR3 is CASSLGDDQPQHF. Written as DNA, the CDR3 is TGTGCCAGCAGTTTAGGTGATGATCAGCCCCAGCATTTT.

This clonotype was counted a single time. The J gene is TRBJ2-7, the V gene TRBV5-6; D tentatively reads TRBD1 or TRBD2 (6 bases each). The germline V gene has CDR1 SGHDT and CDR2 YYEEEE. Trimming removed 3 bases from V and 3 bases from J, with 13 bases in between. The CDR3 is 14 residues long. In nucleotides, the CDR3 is TGTGCCAGCAGCTCTCTTAAGGGGGGCTACGAGCAGTACTTC. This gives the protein CASSSLKGGYEQYF.

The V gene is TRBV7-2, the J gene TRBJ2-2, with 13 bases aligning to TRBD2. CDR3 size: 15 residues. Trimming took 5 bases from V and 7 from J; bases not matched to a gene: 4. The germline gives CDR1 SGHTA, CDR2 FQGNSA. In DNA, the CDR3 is TGTGCCAGCAGCCCCGGACTAGCGGGGGTCGGGGAGCTGTTTTTT. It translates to CASSPGLAGVGELFF.

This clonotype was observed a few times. For the CDR3, the DNA is TGTGCCAGCAGCTTAATAACTTGGGGTCACGAGCAGTACTTC. It codes for CASSLITWGHEQYF. This chain links TRBV7-2 with TRBJ2-7; D call uncertain. V was cut by 2 bases and J by 5 bases, with 13 bases left in between. The CDR3 covers 14 residues. Germline CDR1 reads SGHTA; CDR2 reads FQGNSA.

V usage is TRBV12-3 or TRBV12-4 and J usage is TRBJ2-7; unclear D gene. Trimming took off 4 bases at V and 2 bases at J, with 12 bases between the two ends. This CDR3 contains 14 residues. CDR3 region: CASSYALDPYEQYF. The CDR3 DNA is TGTGCCAGCAGTTACGCCCTAGATCCCTACGAGCAGTACTTC.

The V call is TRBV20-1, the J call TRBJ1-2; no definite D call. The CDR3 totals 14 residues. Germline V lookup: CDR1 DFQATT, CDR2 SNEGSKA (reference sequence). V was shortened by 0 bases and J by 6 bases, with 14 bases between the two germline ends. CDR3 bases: TGCAGTGCTAGAGATCAGGTCGGGTTGAATGGCTACACCTTC. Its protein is CSARDQVGLNGYTF.

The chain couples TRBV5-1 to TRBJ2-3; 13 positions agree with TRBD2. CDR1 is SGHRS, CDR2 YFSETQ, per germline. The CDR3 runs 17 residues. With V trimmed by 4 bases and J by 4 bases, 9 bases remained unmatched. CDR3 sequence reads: CASSTGLAGVVADTQYF. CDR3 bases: TGCGCCAGCAGCACCGGACTAGCGGGAGTTGTGGCAGATACGCAGTATTTT.

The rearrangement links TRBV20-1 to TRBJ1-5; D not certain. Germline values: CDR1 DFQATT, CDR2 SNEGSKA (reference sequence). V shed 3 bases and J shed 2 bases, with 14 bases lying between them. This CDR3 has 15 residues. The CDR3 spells CSASDPDWRNQPQHF. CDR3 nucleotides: TGCAGTGCTAGCGACCCGGACTGGCGCAATCAGCCCCAGCATTTT.

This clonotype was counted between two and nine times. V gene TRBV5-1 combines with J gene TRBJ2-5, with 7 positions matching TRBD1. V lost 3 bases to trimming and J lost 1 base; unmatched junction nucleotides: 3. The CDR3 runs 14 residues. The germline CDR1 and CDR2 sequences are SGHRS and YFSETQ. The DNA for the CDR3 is TGCGCCAGCAGCTCTACAGGGGTCCAAGAGACCCAGTACTTC. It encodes CASSSTGVQETQYF.

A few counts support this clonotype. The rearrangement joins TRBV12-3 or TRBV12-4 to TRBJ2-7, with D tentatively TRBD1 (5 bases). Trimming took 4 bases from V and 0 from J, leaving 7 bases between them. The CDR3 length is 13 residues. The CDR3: CASSSTASYEQYF. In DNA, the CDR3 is TGTGCCAGCAGTTCGACAGCCTCCTACGAGCAGTACTTC.

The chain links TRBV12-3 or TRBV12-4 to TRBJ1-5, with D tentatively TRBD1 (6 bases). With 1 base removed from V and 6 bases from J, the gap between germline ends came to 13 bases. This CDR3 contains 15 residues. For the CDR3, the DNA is TGTGCCAGCAGTTTAGAGGGGGTTGGTATTCAGCCCCAGCATTTT. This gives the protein CASSLEGVGIQPQHF.

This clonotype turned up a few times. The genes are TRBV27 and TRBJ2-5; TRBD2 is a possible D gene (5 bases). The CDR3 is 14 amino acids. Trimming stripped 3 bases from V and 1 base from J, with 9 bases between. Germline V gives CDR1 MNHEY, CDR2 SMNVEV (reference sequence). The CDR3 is CASSFLASQETQYF. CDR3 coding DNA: TGTGCCAGCAGTTTTCTAGCTTCCCAAGAGACCCAGTACTTC.

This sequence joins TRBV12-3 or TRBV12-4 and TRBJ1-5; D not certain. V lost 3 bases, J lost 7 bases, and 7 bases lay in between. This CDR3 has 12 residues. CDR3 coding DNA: TGTGCCAGCAGTTTTCAAGTACAGCCCCAGCATTTT. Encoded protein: CASSFQVQPQHF.

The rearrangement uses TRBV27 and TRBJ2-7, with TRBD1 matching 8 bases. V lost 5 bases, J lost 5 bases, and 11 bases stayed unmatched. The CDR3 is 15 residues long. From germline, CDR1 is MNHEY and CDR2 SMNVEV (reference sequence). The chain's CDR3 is CASSPDRGAGDEQYF. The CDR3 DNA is TGTGCCAGCAGTCCTGACAGGGGTGCAGGGGACGAGCAGTACTTC.

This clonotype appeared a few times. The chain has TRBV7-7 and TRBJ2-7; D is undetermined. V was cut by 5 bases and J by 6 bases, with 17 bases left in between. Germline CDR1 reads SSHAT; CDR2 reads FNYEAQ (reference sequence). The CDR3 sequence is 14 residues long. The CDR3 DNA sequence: TGTGCCAGCAGCCCTGGCCCGACCTACTTCGAGCAGTACTTC. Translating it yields CASSPGPTYFEQYF.

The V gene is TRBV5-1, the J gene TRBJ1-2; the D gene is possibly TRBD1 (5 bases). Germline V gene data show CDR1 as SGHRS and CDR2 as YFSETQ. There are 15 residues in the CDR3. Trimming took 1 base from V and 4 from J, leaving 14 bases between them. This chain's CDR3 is CASSLRDPSIYGYTF. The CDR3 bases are TGCGCCAGCAGCTTGAGGGACCCTTCAATCTATGGCTACACCTTC.

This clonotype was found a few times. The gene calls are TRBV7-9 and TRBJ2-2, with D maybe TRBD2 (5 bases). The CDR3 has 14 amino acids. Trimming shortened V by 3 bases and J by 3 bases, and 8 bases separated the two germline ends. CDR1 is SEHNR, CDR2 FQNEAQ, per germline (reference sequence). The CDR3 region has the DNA TGTGCCAGCAGCTTGTGGGAGTACACCGGGGAGCTGTTTTTT. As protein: CASSLWEYTGELFF.

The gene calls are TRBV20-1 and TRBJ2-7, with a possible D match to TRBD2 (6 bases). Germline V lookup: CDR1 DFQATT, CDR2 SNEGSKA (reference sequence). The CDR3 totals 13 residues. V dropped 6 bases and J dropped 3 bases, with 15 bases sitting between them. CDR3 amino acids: CSAPWAGSYEQYF. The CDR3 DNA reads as TGCAGTGCCCCTTGGGCGGGAAGCTACGAGCAGTACTTC.

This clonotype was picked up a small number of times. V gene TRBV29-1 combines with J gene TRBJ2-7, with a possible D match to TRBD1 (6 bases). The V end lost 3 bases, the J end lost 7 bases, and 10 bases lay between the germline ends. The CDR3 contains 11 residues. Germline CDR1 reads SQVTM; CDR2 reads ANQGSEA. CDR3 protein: CSVDNDREQYF. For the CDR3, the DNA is TGCAGCGTTGACAACGACAGGGAGCAGTACTTC.

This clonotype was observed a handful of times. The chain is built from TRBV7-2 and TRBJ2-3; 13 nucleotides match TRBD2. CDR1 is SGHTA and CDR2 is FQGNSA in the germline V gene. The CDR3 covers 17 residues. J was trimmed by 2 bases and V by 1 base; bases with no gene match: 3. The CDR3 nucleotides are TGTGCCAGCAGCTTAGTAGGGACTAGCGGGGTCACAGATACGCAGTATTTT. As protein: CASSLVGTSGVTDTQYF.

CDR3 sequence: CASSRGSGGTGYEQYF. In DNA, the CDR3 is TGTGCCAGCTCACGGGGATCGGGCGGGACAGGATACGAGCAGTACTTC. The chain links TRBV18 to TRBJ2-7; TRBD1 agrees at 8 bases. Per germline, CDR1 KGHSH and CDR2 LQKENI. The CDR3 length is 16 residues. After removal of 4 bases from V and 4 bases from J, the junction contained 12 bases not matched to a gene.

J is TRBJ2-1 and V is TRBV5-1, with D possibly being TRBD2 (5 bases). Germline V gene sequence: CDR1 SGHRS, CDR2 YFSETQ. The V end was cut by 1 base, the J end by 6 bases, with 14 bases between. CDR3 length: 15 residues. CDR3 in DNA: TGCGCCAGCAGCTTGATCGAGGGAGTCTCCAATGAGCAGTTCTTC. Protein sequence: CASSLIEGVSNEQFF.

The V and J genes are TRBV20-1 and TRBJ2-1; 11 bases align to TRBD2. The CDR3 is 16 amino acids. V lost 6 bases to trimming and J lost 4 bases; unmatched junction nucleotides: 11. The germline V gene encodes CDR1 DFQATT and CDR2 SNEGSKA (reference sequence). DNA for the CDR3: TGCAGTGCCTACCGACCGGGACTAGCGGCATACAATGAGCAGTTCTTC. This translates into CSAYRPGLAAYNEQFF.

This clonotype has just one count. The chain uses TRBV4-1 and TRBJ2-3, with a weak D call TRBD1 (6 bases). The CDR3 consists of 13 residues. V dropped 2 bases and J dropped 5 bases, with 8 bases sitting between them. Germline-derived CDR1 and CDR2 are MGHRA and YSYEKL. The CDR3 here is CASSQKGGDTQYF. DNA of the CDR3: TGCGCCAGCAGCCAAAAAGGGGGAGATACGCAGTATTTT.

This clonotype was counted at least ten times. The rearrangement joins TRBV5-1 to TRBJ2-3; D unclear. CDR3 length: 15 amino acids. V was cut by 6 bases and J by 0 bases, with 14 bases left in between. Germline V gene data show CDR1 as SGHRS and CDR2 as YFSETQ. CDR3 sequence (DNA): TGCGCCAGCAACCCGCTAGGCCGTAGCACAGATACGCAGTATTTT. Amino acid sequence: CASNPLGRSTDTQYF.

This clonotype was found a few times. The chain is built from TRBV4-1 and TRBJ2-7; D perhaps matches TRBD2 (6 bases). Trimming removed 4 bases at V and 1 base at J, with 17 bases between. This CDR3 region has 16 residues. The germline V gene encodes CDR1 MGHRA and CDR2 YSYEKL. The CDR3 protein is CASSLIFLAESYEQYF. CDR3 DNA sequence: TGCGCCAGCAGCCTAATTTTTTTAGCGGAGTCCTACGAGCAGTACTTC.